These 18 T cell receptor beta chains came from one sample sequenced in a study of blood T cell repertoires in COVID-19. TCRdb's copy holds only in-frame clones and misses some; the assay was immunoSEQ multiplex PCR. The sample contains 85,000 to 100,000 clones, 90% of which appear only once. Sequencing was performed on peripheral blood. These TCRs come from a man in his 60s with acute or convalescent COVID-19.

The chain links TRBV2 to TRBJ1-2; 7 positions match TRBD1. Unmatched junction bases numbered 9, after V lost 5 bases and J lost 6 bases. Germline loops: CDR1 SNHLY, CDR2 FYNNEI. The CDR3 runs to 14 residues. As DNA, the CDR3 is TGTGCCAGCAGTTACCAACAGGGGTGGAATGGCTACACCTTC. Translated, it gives CASSYQQGWNGYTF.

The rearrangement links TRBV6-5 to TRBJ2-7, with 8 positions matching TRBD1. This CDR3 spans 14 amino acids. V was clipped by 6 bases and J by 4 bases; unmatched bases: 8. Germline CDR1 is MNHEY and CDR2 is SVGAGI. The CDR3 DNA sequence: TGTGCCAGCAGCGGGACAGGAGCAGCTTACGAGCAGTACGTC. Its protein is CASSGTGAAYEQYV.

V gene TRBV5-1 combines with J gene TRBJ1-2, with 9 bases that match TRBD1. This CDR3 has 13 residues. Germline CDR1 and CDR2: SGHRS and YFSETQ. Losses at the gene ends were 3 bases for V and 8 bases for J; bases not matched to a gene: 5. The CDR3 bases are TGCGCCAGCAGCTCTGGGACAGGGAAGGGCTACACCTTC. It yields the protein CASSSGTGKGYTF.

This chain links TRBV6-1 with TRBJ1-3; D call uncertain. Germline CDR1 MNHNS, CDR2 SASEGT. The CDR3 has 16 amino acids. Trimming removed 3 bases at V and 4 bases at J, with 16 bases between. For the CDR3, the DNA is TGTGCCAGCAGTGACTACCCCAGGCCTGGGGGAAACACCATATATTTT. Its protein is CASSDYPRPGGNTIYF.

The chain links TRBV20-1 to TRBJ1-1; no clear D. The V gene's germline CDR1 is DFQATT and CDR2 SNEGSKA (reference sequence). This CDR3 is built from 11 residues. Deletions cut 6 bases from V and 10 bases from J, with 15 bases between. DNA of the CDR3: TGCAGTGCCGAAGAGAGTCTCCGAGCTTTCTTT. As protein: CSAEESLRAFF.

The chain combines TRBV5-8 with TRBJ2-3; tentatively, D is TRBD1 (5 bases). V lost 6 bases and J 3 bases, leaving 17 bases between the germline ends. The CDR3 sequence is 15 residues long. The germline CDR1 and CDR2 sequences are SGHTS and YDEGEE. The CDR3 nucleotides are TGTGCCAGCAAAGCAAGGGGTTTTGGGACAGATACGCAGTATTTT. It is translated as CASKARGFGTDTQYF.

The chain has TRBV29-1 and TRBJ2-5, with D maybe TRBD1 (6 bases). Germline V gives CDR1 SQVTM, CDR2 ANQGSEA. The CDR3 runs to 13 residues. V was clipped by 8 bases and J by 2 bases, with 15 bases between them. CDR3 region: CSHATGPQETQYF. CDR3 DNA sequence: TGCAGCCACGCGACAGGACCTCAAGAGACCCAGTACTTC.

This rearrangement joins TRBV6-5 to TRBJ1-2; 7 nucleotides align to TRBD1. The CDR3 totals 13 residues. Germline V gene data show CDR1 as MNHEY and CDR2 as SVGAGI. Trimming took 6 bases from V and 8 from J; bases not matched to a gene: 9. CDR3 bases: TGTGCCAGCAGGTCTACAGGGGTGGAAGGCTACACCTTC. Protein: CASRSTGVEGYTF.

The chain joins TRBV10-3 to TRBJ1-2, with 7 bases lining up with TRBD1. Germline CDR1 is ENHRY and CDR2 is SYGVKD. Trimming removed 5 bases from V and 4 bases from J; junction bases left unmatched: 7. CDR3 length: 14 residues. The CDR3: CAISRQGIGYGYTF. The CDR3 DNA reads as TGTGCCATCAGTCGACAGGGCATTGGCTATGGCTACACCTTC.

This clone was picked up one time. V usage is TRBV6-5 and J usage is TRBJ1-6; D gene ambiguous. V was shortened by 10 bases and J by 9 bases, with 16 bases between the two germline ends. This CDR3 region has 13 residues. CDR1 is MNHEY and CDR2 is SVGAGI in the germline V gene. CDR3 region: CAIQPEGFSPLHF. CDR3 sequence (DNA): TGTGCCATCCAGCCCGAGGGTTTTTCACCCCTCCACTTT.

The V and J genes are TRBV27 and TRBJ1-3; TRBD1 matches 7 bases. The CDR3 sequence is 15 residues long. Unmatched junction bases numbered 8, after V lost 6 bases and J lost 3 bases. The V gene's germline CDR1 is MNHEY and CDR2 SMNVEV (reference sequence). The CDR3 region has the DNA TGTGCCAGCAGAAACAGTGGGACAGATGGAAACACCATATATTTT. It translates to CASRNSGTDGNTIYF.

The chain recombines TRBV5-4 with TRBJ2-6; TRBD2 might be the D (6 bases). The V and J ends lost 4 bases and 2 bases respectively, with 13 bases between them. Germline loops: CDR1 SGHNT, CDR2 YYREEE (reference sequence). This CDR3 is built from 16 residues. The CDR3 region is CASSLGGGPGANVLTF. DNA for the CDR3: TGTGCCAGCAGCCTGGGAGGCGGGCCTGGGGCCAACGTCCTGACTTTC.

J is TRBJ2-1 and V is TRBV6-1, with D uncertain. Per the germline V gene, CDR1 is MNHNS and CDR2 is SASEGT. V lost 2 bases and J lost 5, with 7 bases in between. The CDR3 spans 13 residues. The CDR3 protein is CASSETVNNEQFF. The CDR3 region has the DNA TGTGCCAGCAGTGAAACTGTTAACAATGAGCAGTTCTTC.

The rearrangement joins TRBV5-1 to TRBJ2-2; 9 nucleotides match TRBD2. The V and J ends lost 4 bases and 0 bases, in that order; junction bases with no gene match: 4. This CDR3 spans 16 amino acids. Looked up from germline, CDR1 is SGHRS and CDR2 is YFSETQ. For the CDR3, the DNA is TGCGCCAGCAGCACCTTAGCGGGGGCGAACACCGGGGAGCTGTTTTTT. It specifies CASSTLAGANTGELFF.

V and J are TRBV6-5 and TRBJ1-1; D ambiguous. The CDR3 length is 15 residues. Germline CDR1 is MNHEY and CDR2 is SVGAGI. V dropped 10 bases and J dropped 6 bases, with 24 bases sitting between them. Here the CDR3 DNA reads TGTGCCACCGCCGAGTCAGGTGGATTCTTCGCTGAAGCTTTCTTT. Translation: CATAESGGFFAEAFF.

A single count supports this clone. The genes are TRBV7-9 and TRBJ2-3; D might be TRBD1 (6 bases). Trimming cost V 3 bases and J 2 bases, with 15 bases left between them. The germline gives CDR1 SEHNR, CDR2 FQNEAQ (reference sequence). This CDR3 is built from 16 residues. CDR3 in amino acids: CASSFNTGTYTDTQYF. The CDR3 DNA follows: TGTGCCAGCAGCTTTAATACAGGGACCTACACAGATACGCAGTATTTT. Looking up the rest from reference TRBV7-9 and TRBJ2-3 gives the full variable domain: DTGVSQNPRHKITKRGQNVTFRCDPISEHNRLYWYRQTLGQGPEFLTYFQNEAQLEKSRLLSDRFSAERPKGSFSTLEIQRTEQGDSAMYLCASSFNTGTYTDTQYFGPGTRLTVL.

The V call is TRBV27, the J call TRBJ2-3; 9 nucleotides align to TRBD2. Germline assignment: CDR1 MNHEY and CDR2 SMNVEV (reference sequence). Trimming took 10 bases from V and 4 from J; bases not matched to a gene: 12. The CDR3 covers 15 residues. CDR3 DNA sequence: TGTGCCACCGCGCGGGTTGCGGGGGGGTCAGATACGCAGTATTTT. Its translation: CATARVAGGSDTQYF.

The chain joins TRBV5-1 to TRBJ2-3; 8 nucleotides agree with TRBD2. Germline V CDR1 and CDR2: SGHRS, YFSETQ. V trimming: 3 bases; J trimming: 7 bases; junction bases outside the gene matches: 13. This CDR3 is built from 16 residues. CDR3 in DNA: TGCGCCAGCAGCTCCCGGGGGGGCTCAGGAGGGTATACGCAGTATTTT. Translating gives CASSSRGGSGGYTQYF. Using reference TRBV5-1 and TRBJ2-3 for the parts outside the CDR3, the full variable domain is KAGVTQTPRYLIKTRGQQVTLSCSPISGHRSVSWYQQTPGQGLQFLFEYFSETQRNKGNFPGRFSGRQFSNSRSEMNVSTLELGDSALYLCASSSRGGSGGYTQYFGPGTRLTVL.